This T cell receptor (beta chain) was observed in a study of T cells in Graves' hyperthyroidism and ophthalmopathy. This clonotype was seen ten or more times. The investigators amplified TCR beta CDR3 regions from RNA transcripts. HTBI primers were used for first-round RT-PCR of the TCR CDR3. TCRdb ran MiXCR on the multiplex PCR reads and lists one entry per CDR3 protein. This sample has 500,000 to 750,000 distinct CDR3 sequences, with 12% to 15% found just once. In the ophthalmopathy cohort, Clinical Activity Score was at least 3, NOSPECS grade at least 4, and duration under 3 months. The TCR originated in a woman aged 18-29 years with Graves' ophthalmopathy. Source material: blood.

CDR3 sequence (DNA): TGTGCCAGCAGAGCAGGGGGGGTGAACACTGAAGCTTTCTTT. It encodes CASRAGGVNTEAFF. The V and J genes are TRBV2 and TRBJ1-1; 7 nucleotides agree with TRBD1. Germline CDR1 SNHLY, CDR2 FYNNEI. With 6 bases clipped from V and 0 bases from J, the junction kept 4 bases outside the gene matches. The CDR3 is 14 residues long.